One sample yielded the 19 T cell receptor beta chains listed below, sequenced in a study of shared clonotypes between healthy human individuals. The protocol was immunoSEQ multiplex PCR, while the TCRdb copy is restricted to in-frame clones and leaves out a portion. The repertoire consists of 550,000 to 850,000 clones, with 72% occurring once and the leading ten covering less than 2%. Material: memory CD4+ T cells sorted from blood. Described subset: CD45RA-negative fraction. All receptors derive from a woman aged 25 to 39 in good health.

This rearrangement joins TRBV19 to TRBJ2-3, with D perhaps matching TRBD2 (6 bases). From germline, CDR1 is LNHDA and CDR2 SQIVND (reference sequence). The V and J ends lost 7 bases and 2 bases respectively, with 13 bases between them. This CDR3 spans 14 amino acids. The chain's CDR3 is CASTSGTLTDTQYF. Written as DNA, the CDR3 is TGTGCCAGTACGTCCGGGACTCTCACAGATACGCAGTATTTT.

The rearrangement uses TRBV28 and TRBJ2-6; D gene unclear. The CDR3 is 13 amino acids. Germline assignment: CDR1 MDHEN and CDR2 SYDVKM. V lost 6 bases and J lost 4, with 7 bases in between. CDR3 amino acids: CASSTEGANVLTF. The DNA of the CDR3 is TGTGCCAGCAGCACCGAGGGGGCCAACGTCCTGACTTTC.

V gene TRBV28 combines with J gene TRBJ1-2; perhaps TRBD1 as D (5 bases). Trimming pared 7 bases from V and 6 bases from J, leaving 21 bases between. This CDR3 contains 15 residues. Germline CDR1 is MDHEN and CDR2 is SYDVKM. CDR3 DNA sequence: TGTGCCAGCACCTCCGGGGGGACCAAGCGGGATGGCTACACCTTC. Its protein is CASTSGGTKRDGYTF.

The V call is TRBV28, the J call TRBJ2-3; D is possibly TRBD2 (6 bases). V was cut by 5 bases and J by 2 bases, with 11 bases left in between. From germline, CDR1 is MDHEN and CDR2 SYDVKM. This CDR3 contains 14 residues. The CDR3 sequence is CASSGGVLTDTQYF. CDR3 coding DNA: TGTGCCAGCAGTGGAGGGGTACTCACAGATACGCAGTATTTT.

CDR3 amino acids: CASSPRDRGGYTF. DNA of the CDR3: TGTGCCAGCTCTCCGAGGGACAGGGGAGGCTACACCTTC. The gene calls are TRBV18 and TRBJ1-2, with 10 bases matching TRBD1. This CDR3 contains 13 residues. J was trimmed by 8 bases and V by 6 bases; bases with no gene match: 6. CDR1 is KGHSH, CDR2 LQKENI, per germline.

The rearrangement joins TRBV28 to TRBJ2-7, with a weak D call TRBD1 (6 bases). CDR1 is MDHEN, CDR2 SYDVKM, per germline. Trimming removed 6 bases at V and 3 bases at J, with 15 bases between. This CDR3 has 14 amino acids. The CDR3 is CASRPGTQNYEQYF. CDR3 bases: TGTGCCAGCAGACCCGGGACACAAAACTACGAGCAGTACTTC. The full variable domain, rest sourced from reference TRBV28 and TRBJ2-7, is DVKVTQSSRYLVKRTGEKVFLECVQDMDHENMFWYRQDPGLGLRLIYFSYDVKMKEKGDIPEGYSVSREKKERFSLILESASTNQTSMYLCASRPGTQNYEQYFGPGTRLTVT.

The chain links TRBV19 to TRBJ1-2; the match to TRBD1 covers 7 bases. The V gene end was trimmed by 3 bases and the J gene end by 0 bases; junction bases not matched to a gene: 4. Germline CDR1 LNHDA, CDR2 SQIVND (reference sequence). The CDR3 consists of 15 residues. The CDR3 region is CASSIWTGSNYGYTF. CDR3 DNA: TGTGCCAGTAGTATTTGGACAGGATCTAACTATGGCTACACCTTC.

This clone was seen a single time. The chain links TRBV7-6 to TRBJ2-7; D may be TRBD1 (6 bases). This CDR3 is 15 amino acids long. Per the germline V gene, CDR1 is SGHVS and CDR2 is FNYEAQ. The V end lost 5 bases, the J end lost 6 bases, and 20 bases lay between the germline ends. The CDR3 reads CASSRTQGRGSEQYF. The CDR3 DNA sequence: TGTGCCAGCAGCCGGACACAGGGACGAGGGTCCGAGCAGTACTTC.

J is TRBJ2-1 and V is TRBV15, with D possibly being TRBD2 (6 bases). Per germline, CDR1 LNHNV and CDR2 YYDKDF (reference sequence). V was trimmed by 0 bases and J by 2 bases, leaving 11 bases between them. The CDR3 runs to 16 residues. The CDR3 loop is CATSRDGGRPYNEQFF. The DNA for the CDR3 is TGTGCCACCAGCAGAGATGGAGGGCGTCCCTACAATGAGCAGTTCTTC.

The chain employs TRBV4-1 and TRBJ1-2; TRBD1 is a possible D gene (5 bases). The CDR3 extends over 14 amino acids. Germline V lookup: CDR1 MGHRA, CDR2 YSYEKL. With 0 bases removed from V and 4 bases from J, the gap between germline ends came to 9 bases. The DNA for the CDR3 is TGCGCCAGCAGCCAAGAGGCGGGGCCCTATGGCTACACCTTC. Translating it yields CASSQEAGPYGYTF.

The chain recombines TRBV29-1 with TRBJ2-5, with D uncertain. Trimming removed 5 bases from V and 5 bases from J, with 12 bases in between. Germline V lookup: CDR1 SQVTM, CDR2 ANQGSEA. CDR3 length: 12 residues. The CDR3 DNA is TGCAGCGTTTTGGGGATAGGGGAGACCCAGTACTTC. This sequence encodes CSVLGIGETQYF.

In its sample, this clone was seen a few times. This chain links TRBV30 with TRBJ1-1; TRBD1 agrees at 7 bases. Germline values: CDR1 GTSNPN, CDR2 SVGIG (reference sequence). The ends lost 0 bases at V and 4 bases at J; junction bases unmatched: 5. The CDR3 runs 14 residues. The CDR3: CAWSVRGLGTEAFF. CDR3 nucleotides: TGTGCCTGGAGTGTAAGGGGGCTCGGCACTGAAGCTTTCTTT.

The J gene is TRBJ2-2, the V gene TRBV5-4, with 10 nucleotides matching TRBD2. The germline V gene has CDR1 SGHNT and CDR2 YYREEE (reference sequence). The CDR3 loop spans 14 amino acids. V lost 5 bases, J lost 9 bases, and 7 bases stayed unmatched. In DNA form, the CDR3 reads TGTGCCAGCAGTTTAGCGGGAGGCGACAGGGAGCTGTTTTTT. Protein sequence: CASSLAGGDRELFF.

This rearrangement joins TRBV7-6 to TRBJ2-1; weak D call: TRBD1 (7 bases). V was clipped by 1 base and J by 4 bases, with 11 bases between them. This CDR3 region has 15 residues. Germline V CDR1 and CDR2: SGHVS, FNYEAQ. The CDR3 DNA follows: TGTGCCAGCAGCTTAGGGGCAGGGGGGTACAATGAGCAGTTCTTC. Translating gives CASSLGAGGYNEQFF.

J is TRBJ1-2 and V is TRBV18; tentatively, D is TRBD1 (5 bases). The ends were cut back, 3 bases at V and 8 bases at J, with 7 bases in the middle. The CDR3 covers 11 residues. Germline CDR1 and CDR2: KGHSH and LQKENI. The CDR3 nucleotides are TGTGCCAGCTCACCCAGGGAAGGCTACACCTTC. Encoded protein: CASSPREGYTF. The complete variable domain, with remaining parts taken from reference TRBV18 and TRBJ1-2, reads NAGVMQNPRHLVRRRGQEARLRCSPMKGHSHVYWYRQLPEEGLKFMVYLQKENIIDESGMPKERFSAEFPKEGPSILRIQQVVRGDSAAYFCASSPREGYTFGSGTRLTVV.

The rearrangement links TRBV19 to TRBJ2-2; 8 positions agree with TRBD2. CDR3 length: 18 residues. With V trimmed by 2 bases and J by 7 bases, 15 bases remained unmatched. Germline V gene lookup returns CDR1 LNHDA and CDR2 SQIVND (reference sequence). The CDR3 DNA reads as TGTGCCAGTAGTATAAGTAAAATTGGCGGGACTAGGGGCGGGGAGCTGTTTTTT. Translation gives CASSISKIGGTRGGELFF. The full variable domain, in which reference TRBV19 and TRBJ2-2 provide the parts outside the CDR3, is DGGITQSPKYLFRKEGQNVTLSCEQNLNHDAMYWYRQDPGQGLRLIYYSQIVNDFQKGDIAEGYSVSREKKESFPLTVTSAQKNPTAFYLCASSISKIGGTRGGELFFGEGSRLTVL.

The genes are TRBV6-6 and TRBJ2-2; D perhaps matches TRBD2 (6 bases). This CDR3 has 16 amino acids. Germline V gene lookup returns CDR1 MNHNY and CDR2 SVGAGI (reference sequence). V gave up 1 base and J gave up 3 bases, with 12 bases separating them. CDR3 DNA: TGTGCCAGCAGTTACTGGGGGTGGGAGGACACCGGGGAGCTGTTTTTT. This sequence encodes CASSYWGWEDTGELFF.

There are many counts of this clone. The V gene is TRBV19, the J gene TRBJ1-2; 7 bases line up with TRBD1. The V gene's germline CDR1 is LNHDA and CDR2 SQIVND (reference sequence). V dropped 5 bases and J dropped 4; count of bases not matched to a gene: 10. The CDR3 runs to 15 residues. The chain's CDR3 is CASSARQGLGYGYTF. CDR3 sequence (DNA): TGTGCCAGTAGTGCCCGACAGGGTCTCGGCTATGGCTACACCTTC.

The table lists this clone with a few counts. The chain joins TRBV7-6 to TRBJ2-7; tentatively, D is TRBD1 or TRBD2 (5 bases each). V was clipped by 5 bases and J by 3 bases, with 14 bases between them. Germline assignment: CDR1 SGHVS and CDR2 FNYEAQ. CDR3 size: 14 residues. In nucleotides, the CDR3 is TGTGCCAGCAGCCCTCAACGGGACCTCTACGAGCAGTACTTC. Translating it yields CASSPQRDLYEQYF.